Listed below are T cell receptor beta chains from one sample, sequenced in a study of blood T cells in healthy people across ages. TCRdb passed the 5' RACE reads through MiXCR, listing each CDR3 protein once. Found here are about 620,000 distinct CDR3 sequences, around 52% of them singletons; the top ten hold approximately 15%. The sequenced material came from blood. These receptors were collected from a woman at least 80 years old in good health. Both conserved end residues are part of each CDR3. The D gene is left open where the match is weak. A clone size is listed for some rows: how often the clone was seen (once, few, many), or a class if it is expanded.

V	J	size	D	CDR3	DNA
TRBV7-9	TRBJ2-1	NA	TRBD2	CASRSAGRHYNEQFF	TGTGCCAGCCGATCAGCGGGGAGACACTACAATGAGCAGTTCTTC
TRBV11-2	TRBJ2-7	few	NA	CASSLVRGAGYEQYF	TGTGCCAGCAGCTTAGTACGGGGAGCGGGCTACGAGCAGTACTTC
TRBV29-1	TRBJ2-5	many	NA	CSTSGRTQETQYF	TGCAGCACCTCGGGACGGACCCAAGAGACCCAGTACTTC
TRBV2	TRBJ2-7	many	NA	CASRAVAGTYEQYF	TGTGCCAGCAGAGCTGTGGCGGGCACCTACGAGCAGTACTTC
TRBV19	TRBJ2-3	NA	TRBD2	CASATSGATDTQYF	TGTGCCAGCGCGACTAGCGGGGCCACAGATACGCAGTATTTT
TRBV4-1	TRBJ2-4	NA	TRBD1	CASSGTGPAKNIQYF	TGCGCCAGCAGCGGGACAGGGCCGGCCAAAAACATTCAGTACTTC
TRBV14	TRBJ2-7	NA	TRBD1	CASSQAGTGGYEQYF	TGTGCCAGCAGCCAAGCCGGGACAGGGGGATACGAGCAGTACTTC
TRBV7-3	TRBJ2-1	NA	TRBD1	CASSLTPGQGSNEQFF	TGTGCCAGCAGCTTAACGCCGGGACAGGGGAGCAATGAGCAGTTCTTC
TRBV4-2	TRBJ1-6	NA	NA	CASSQDIPGTYNSPLHF	TGTGCCAGCAGCCAAGATATCCCAGGGACCTATAATTCACCCCTCCACTTT
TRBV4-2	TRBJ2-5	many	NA	CASSPNDLTGETQYF	TGTGCCAGCAGCCCAAACGACCTTACGGGGGAGACCCAGTACTTC
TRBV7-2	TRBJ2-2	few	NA	CASSPGHTNTGELFF	TGTGCCAGCAGCCCGGGACATACGAACACCGGGGAGCTGTTTTTT
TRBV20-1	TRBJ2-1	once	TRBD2	CSALSGSSYNEQFF	TGCAGTGCCTTGAGCGGGAGCTCCTACAATGAGCAGTTCTTC
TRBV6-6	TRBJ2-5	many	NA	CASSGVTQYF	TGTGCCAGCTCTGGCGTGACCCAGTACTTC
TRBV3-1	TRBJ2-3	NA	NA	CASSQFLADTQYF	TGTGCCAGCAGCCAATTTTTGGCAGATACGCAGTATTTT
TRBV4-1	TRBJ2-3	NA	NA	CASSQDQAATAQYF	TGCGCCAGCAGCCAAGATCAGGCAGCAACCGCGCAGTATTTT
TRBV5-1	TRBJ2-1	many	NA	CASTLGPFYNEQFF	TGCGCCAGCACGCTGGGCCCTTTTTACAATGAGCAGTTCTTC
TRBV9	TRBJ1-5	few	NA	CASSVARQLNQPQHF	TGTGCCAGCAGCGTAGCTCGACAGCTCAATCAGCCCCAGCATTTT
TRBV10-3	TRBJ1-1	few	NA	CAISLGRGSTEAFF	TGTGCCATCAGTTTGGGACGGGGGAGCACTGAAGCTTTCTTT
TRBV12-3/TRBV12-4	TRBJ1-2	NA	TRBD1	CASRNLQGYGYTF	TGTGCCAGCAGGAATCTACAGGGGTATGGCTACACCTTC
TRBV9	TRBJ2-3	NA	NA	CASSVSYTGTGATGTQYF	TGTGCCAGCAGCGTCTCATATACCGGGACTGGGGCCACAGGTACGCAGTATTTT
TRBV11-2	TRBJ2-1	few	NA	CASSTQGQGSNEQFF	TGTGCCAGCAGCACCCAGGGGCAGGGAAGCAATGAGCAGTTCTTC
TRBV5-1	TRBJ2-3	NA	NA	CASSQTNPLTDTQYF	TGCGCCAGCAGCCAGACAAATCCCCTCACAGATACGCAGTATTTT
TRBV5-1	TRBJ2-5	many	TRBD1	CASTGQLQETQYF	TGCGCCAGCACGGGACAGCTACAAGAGACCCAGTACTTC
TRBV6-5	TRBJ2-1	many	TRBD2	CASSSGGNGYNEQFF	TGTGCCAGCAGTTCCGGGGGGAATGGATACAATGAGCAGTTCTTC
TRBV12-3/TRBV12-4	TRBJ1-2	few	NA	CASSPAERAGGYTF	TGTGCCAGCAGTCCTGCCGAGAGGGCTGGGGGCTACACCTTC
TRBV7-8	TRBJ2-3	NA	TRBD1	CASSPGQVLGDTQYF	TGTGCCAGCAGCCCAGGACAGGTTTTAGGGGATACGCAGTATTTT
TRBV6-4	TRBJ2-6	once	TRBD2	CASSGSGGGANVLTF	TGTGCCAGCAGTGGTAGCGGGGGTGGGGCCAACGTCCTGACTTTC
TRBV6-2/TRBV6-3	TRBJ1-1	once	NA	CASYHPEGSAEAFF	TGTGCCAGCTATCATCCCGAGGGGAGCGCTGAAGCTTTCTTT
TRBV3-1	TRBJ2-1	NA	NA	CASSTKTYNEQFF	TGTGCCAGCAGCACGAAAACCTACAATGAGCAGTTCTTC
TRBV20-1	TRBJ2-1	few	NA	CSARPGTSYNEQFF	TGCAGTGCTAGACCCGGGACTTCCTACAATGAGCAGTTCTTC
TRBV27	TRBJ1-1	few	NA	CASRQGPNTEAFF	TGTGCCAGCAGACAGGGCCCGAACACTGAAGCTTTCTTT
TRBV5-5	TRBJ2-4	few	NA	CASSTGSENIQYF	TGTGCCAGCAGCACGGGATCGGAAAACATTCAGTACTTC